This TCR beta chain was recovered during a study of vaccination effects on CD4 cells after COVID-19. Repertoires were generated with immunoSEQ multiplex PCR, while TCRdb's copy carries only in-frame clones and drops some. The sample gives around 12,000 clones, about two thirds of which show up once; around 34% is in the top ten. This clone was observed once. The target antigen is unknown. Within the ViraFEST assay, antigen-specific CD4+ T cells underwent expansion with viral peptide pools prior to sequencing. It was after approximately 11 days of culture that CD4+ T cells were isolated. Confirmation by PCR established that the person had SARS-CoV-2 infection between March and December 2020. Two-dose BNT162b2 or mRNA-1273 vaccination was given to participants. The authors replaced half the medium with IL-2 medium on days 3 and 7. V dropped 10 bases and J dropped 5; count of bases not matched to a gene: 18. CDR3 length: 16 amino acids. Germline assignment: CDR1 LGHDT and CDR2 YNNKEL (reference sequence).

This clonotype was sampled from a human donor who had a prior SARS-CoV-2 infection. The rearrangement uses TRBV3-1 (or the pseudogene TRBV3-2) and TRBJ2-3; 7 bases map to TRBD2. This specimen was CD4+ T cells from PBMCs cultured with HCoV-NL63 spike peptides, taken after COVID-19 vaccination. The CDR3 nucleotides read TGTGCCACCCAACGGAGGGCTAGCGGTATTGGAGATACGCAGTATTTT. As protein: CATQRRASGIGDTQYF.